These T cell receptor beta chains were read from a single sample in a study of naive and memory T cell subsets. Each CDR3 protein gets one entry after TCRdb re-called the UMI-ligation and nested PCR reads with MiXCR. The table lists about 150,000 distinct CDR3 sequences, over 20% of them singletons. Sequenced input: naive CD4+ T cells from blood. These receptors were taken from a human donor in good health. Both conserved end residues are part of each CDR3. A D gene is named only where the DNA matches it firmly. The size of a clone is reported for some rows only, either as once, few or many, or as a class for expanded clones.

d_call	clone_size	v_call	cdr3_length	j_call	cdr3_aa	cdr3_nt
NA	NA	TRBV6-5	13	TRBJ2-7	CASGEKGHYEQYF	TGTGCCAGCGGTGAAAAGGGGCACTACGAGCAGTACTTC
NA	NA	TRBV6-1	15	TRBJ2-3	CASSDRLAGTDTQYF	TGTGCCAGCAGTGATCGCCTAGCCGGCACAGATACGCAGTATTTT
TRBD2	few	TRBV4-1	15	TRBJ2-1	CASSQDSGSGSEQFF	TGCGCCAGCAGCCAAGATAGCGGGAGTGGTAGTGAGCAGTTCTTC
TRBD2	few	TRBV7-6	16	TRBJ2-3	CASSLGQAGGSDTQYF	TGTGCCAGCAGCTTAGGTCAAGCGGGAGGGTCAGATACGCAGTATTTT
NA	few	TRBV5-4	16	TRBJ2-5	CASSPDPWRGQETQYF	TGTGCCAGCAGCCCCGATCCATGGCGGGGCCAAGAGACCCAGTACTTC
NA	NA	TRBV14	15	TRBJ2-1	CASSQDAGRRNEQFF	TGTGCCAGCAGCCAAGATGCAGGCAGGCGTAATGAGCAGTTCTTC
NA	NA	TRBV5-1	16	TRBJ1-1	CASSYDKNRMNTEAFF	TGCGCCAGCAGCTATGACAAGAACAGAATGAACACTGAAGCTTTCTTT
NA	NA	TRBV5-4	14	TRBJ2-2	CASSGPRDTGELFF	TGTGCCAGCAGCGGACCCAGGGATACCGGGGAGCTGTTTTTT
NA	many	TRBV12-5	15	TRBJ2-1	CASGSQGRTLNEQFF	TGTGCTAGTGGTTCCCAGGGCAGGACCCTCAATGAGCAGTTCTTC
NA	few	TRBV20-1	13	TRBJ2-1	CSAPDRTYNEQFF	TGCAGTGCCCCGGACCGAACCTACAATGAGCAGTTCTTC
NA	NA	TRBV6-2/TRBV6-3	15	TRBJ2-7	CASKEGGGLSYEQYF	TGTGCCAGCAAGGAAGGCGGGGGCTTGTCCTACGAGCAGTACTTC
NA	NA	TRBV12-3/TRBV12-4	12	TRBJ2-5	CASSLIWGTQYF	TGTGCCAGCAGTTTAATTTGGGGGACCCAGTACTTC
NA	NA	TRBV10-3	15	TRBJ2-7	CAISENGRGSYEQYF	TGTGCCATCAGTGAGAACGGCAGGGGTAGCTACGAGCAGTACTTC
NA	few	TRBV6-5	16	TRBJ2-5	CASSLNQAYTWETQYF	TGTGCCAGCAGTTTAAACCAGGCTTACACATGGGAGACCCAGTACTTC
NA	few	TRBV29-1	14	TRBJ2-3	CSVEPPGIADTQYF	TGCAGCGTTGAACCCCCAGGGATAGCAGATACGCAGTATTTT
NA	many	TRBV10-1	15	TRBJ2-6	CASSEGGSGANVLTF	TGCGCCAGCAGTGAGGGGGGCTCTGGGGCCAACGTCCTGACTTTC